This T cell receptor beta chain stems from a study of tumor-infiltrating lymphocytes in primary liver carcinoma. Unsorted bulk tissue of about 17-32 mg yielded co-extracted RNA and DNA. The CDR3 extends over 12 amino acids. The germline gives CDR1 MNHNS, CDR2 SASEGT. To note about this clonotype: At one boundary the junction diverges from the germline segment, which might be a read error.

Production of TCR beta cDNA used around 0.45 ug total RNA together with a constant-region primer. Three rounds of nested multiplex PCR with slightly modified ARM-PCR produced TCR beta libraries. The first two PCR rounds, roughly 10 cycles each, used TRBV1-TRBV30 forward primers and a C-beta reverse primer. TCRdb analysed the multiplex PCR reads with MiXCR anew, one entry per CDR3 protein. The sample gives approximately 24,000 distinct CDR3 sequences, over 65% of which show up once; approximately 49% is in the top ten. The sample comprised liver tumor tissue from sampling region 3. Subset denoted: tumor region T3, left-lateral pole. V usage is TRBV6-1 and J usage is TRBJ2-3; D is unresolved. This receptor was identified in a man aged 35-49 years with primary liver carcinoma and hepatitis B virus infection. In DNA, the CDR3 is TGTGCCAGCTCAATCGTGGTAGATACGCAGTACTTT. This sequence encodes CASSIVVDTQYF.